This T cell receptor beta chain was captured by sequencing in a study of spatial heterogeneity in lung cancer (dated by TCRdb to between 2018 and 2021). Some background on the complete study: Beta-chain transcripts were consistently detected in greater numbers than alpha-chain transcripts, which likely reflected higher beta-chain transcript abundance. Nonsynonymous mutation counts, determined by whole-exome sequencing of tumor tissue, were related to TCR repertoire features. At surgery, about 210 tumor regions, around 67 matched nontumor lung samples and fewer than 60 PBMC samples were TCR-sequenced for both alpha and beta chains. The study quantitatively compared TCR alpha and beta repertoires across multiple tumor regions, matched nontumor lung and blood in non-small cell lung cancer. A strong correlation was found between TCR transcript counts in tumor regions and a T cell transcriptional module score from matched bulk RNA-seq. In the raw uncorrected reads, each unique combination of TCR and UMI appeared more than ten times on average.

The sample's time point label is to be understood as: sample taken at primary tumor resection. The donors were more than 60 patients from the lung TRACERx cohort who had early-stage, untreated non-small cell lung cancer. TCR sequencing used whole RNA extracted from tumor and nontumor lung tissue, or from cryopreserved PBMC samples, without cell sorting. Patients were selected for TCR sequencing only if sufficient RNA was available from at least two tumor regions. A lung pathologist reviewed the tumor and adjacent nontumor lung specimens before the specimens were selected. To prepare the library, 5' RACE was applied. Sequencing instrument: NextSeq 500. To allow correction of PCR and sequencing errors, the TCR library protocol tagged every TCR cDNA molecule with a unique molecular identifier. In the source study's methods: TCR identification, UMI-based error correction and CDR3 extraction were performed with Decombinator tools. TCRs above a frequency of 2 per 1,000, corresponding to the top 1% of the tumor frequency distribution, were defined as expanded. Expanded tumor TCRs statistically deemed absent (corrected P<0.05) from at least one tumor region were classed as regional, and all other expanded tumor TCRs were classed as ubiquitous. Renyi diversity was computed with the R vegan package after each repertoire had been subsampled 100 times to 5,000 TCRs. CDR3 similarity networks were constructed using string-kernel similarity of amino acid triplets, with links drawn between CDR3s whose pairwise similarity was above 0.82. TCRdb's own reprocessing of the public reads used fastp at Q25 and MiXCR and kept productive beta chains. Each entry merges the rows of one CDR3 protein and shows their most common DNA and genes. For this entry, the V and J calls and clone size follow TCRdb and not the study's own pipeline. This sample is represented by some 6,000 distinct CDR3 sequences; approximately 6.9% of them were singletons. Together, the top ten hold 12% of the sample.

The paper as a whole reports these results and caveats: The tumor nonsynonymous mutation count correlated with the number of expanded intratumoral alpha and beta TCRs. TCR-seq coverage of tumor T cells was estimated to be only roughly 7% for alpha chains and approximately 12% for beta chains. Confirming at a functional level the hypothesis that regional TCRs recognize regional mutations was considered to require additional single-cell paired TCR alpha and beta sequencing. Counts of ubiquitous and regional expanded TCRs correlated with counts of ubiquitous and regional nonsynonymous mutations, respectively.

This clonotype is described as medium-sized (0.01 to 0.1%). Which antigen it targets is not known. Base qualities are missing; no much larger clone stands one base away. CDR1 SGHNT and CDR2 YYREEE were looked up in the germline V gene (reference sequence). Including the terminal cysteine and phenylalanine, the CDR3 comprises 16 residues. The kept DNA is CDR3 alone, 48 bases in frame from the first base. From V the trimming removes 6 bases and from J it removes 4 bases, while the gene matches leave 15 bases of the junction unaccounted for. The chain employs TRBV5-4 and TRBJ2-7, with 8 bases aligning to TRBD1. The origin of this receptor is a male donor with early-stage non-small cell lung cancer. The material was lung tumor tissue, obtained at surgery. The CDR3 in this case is CASNKGGTGGRYEQYF. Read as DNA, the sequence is TGTGCCAGCAACAAAGGCGGTACAGGGGGTCGGTACGAGCAGTACTTC.